This TCR beta chain was sequenced for a study of T cell repertoires in cytomegalovirus infection. This clonotype was detected many times. The antigen is not known. V was cut by 1 base and J by 2 bases, with 9 bases left in between. CDR1 is LNHDA and CDR2 is SQIVND in the germline V gene (reference sequence). The length of the CDR3 is 15 residues. TCRdb independently ran MiXCR on the reads; one entry per CDR3 protein. The data hold approximately 1,000,000 distinct CDR3 sequences, with about 33% observed a single time. The material sequenced was cultured CD8+ T cells from PBMCs, taken from culture after CMV antigen stimulation. This rearrangement joins TRBV19 to TRBJ2-1; the D call may be TRBD1 or TRBD2 (6 bases each). The origin of this receptor is a human donor in good health (CMV status not recorded). Some clones in this sample may be carry-over from other donors' samples. CDR3 sequence reads: CASSIGGATYNEQFF. For the CDR3, the DNA is TGTGCCAGTAGTATAGGGGGGGCCACCTACAATGAGCAGTTCTTC.